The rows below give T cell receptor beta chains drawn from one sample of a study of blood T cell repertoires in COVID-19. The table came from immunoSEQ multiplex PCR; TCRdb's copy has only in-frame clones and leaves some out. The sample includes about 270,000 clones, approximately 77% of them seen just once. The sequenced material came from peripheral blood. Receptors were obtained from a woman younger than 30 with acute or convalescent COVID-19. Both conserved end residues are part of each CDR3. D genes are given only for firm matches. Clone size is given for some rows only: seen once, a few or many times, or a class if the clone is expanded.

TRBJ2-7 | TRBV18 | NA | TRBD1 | TGTGCCAGCTCCCGGACAGGTGGGGTGCACTTC | CASSRTGGVHF
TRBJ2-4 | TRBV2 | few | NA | TGTGCCAGCAGGCGGGCCGCGGGTCTGTTGGAAAACATTCAGTACTTC | CASRRAAGLLENIQYF
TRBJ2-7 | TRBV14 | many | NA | TGTGCCAGCAGCCGTTGGGACAAATACGAGCAGTACTTC | CASSRWDKYEQYF
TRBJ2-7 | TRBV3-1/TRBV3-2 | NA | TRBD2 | TGTGCCAGCAGCCAAGCCGCTAGCGGGGCCTCCTACGAGCAGTACTTC | CASSQAASGASYEQYF
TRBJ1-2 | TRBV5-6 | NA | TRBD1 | TGTGCCAGCAGCTTGGACCGAACAGGGGCTTACGGCTATGGCTACACCTTC | CASSLDRTGAYGYGYTF
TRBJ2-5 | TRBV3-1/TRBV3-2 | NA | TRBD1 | TGTGCCAGCAGCCGTGGGACAGGGTGGACCCAGTACTTC | CASSRGTGWTQYF
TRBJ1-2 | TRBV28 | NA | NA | TGTGCCAGCAGTTCCGACCCAGGGGTCTATGGCTACACCTTC | CASSSDPGVYGYTF
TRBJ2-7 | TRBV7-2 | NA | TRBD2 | TGTGCCAGCAGCTTGGGGACTAGCGACGTTTACGAGCAGTACTTC | CASSLGTSDVYEQYF
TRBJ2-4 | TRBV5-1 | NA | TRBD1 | TGCGCCAGCAGCAGAAACTTTGGACAGGGGGCGACGGACATTCAGTACTTC | CASSRNFGQGATDIQYF
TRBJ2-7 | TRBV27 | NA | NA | TGTGCCAGCAGCCAAACGGCCCTTAGCGGACAAACCCACGAGCAGTACTTC | CASSQTALSGQTHEQYF
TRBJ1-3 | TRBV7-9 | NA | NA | TGTGCCAGCAGCCGCGGTTCTGGAAACACCATATATTTT | CASSRGSGNTIYF
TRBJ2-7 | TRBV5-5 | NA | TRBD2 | TGTGCCAGCAGCTTCGTTTCAGGAATGAGCTGGGGGGGTTACGAGCAGTACTTC | CASSFVSGMSWGGYEQYF
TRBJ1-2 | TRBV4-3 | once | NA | TGCGCCAGCAGCCAAGAGGGGGCTGACTATGGCTACACCTTC | CASSQEGADYGYTF
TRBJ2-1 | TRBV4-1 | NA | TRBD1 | TGCGCCAGCAGCCAAGATCTAGGGGGCTATGAGCAGTTCTTC | CASSQDLGGYEQFF
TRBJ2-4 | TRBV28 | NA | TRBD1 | TGTGCCAGCTCCAGGGGGCTATTAGCCAAAAACATTCAGTACTTC | CASSRGLLAKNIQYF
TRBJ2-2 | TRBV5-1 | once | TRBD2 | TGCGCCAGCTCCCCGGGACTAGCCAAGGCCGGGGAGCTGTTTTTT | CASSPGLAKAGELFF
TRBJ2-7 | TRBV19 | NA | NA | TGTGCCAGTAGTATCCGGGACAACTACGAGCAGTACTTC | CASSIRDNYEQYF
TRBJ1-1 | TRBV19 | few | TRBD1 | TGTGCCAGTAGCAAAATTCCGGGACAGGGATCTGAAGCTTTCTTT | CASSKIPGQGSEAFF
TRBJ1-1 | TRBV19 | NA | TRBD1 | TGTGCCAGTACCGCGACAGGGAAGACTGAAGCTTTCTTT | CASTATGKTEAFF
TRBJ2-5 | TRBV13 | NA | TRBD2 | TGTGCCAGCAGCTTAGTCGTTAGCGGGGGAGAGACCCAGTACTTC | CASSLVVSGGETQYF
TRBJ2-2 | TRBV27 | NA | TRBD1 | TGTGCCAGCAGTTGCCTAGGGGGCGCGAGGGAGTGTTTGGGAGAGTACACCGGGGAGCTGTTTTTT | CASSCLGGARECLGEYTGELFF
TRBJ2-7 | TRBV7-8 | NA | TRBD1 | TGTGCCAGCAGCGGGAGGACAGGGACCTACGAGCAGTACTTC | CASSGRTGTYEQYF
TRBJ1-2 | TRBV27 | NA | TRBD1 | TGTGCCAGCAGCCGACTCGACAGGGGGCGCGGCTATGGCTACACCTTC | CASSRLDRGRGYGYTF
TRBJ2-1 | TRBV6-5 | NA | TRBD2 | TGTGCCAGCAGCAACGGACTAGCGGCTTACAATGAGCAGTTCTTC | CASSNGLAAYNEQFF
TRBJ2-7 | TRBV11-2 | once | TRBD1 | TGTGCCAGCAGCCCGACAGGGCTTTCCTACGAGCAGTACTTC | CASSPTGLSYEQYF
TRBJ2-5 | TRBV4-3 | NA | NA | TGCGCCAGCAGCCAAGATGGGGGCCAGGGGACCCAGTACTTC | CASSQDGGQGTQYF
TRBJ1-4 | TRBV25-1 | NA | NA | TGTGCCAGCAGTGATGAGGGTAATGAAAAACTGTTTTTT | CASSDEGNEKLFF
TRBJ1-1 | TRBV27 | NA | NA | TGTGCCAGCAGTCTTAGGGGGGGGTCCACTGAAGCTTTCTTT | CASSLRGGSTEAFF
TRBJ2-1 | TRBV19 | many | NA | TGTGCCAGTAGTATGGGCGGGCTCCTAAATGAGCAGTTCTTC | CASSMGGLLNEQFF
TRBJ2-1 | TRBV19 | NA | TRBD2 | TGTGCCAGTAGTATCGCCCTCGGACTAGCGGGAGTCCCTAATGAGCAGTTCTTC | CASSIALGLAGVPNEQFF
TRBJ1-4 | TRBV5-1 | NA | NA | TGCGCCAGCTCCGGGGGGTCTAATGAAAAACTGTTTTTT | CASSGGSNEKLFF
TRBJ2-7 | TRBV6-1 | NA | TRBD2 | TGTGCCAGCAGTGAAGCGTGGACTAGCGGGAGCTACGAGCAGTACTTC | CASSEAWTSGSYEQYF
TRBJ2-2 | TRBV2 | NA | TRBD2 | TGTGCCAGTATATTAGCGGGAGGGCCTCGGGGGGAGCTGTTTTTT | CASILAGGPRGELFF
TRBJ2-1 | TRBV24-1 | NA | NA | TGTGCCACCAGTGATCCATACAATGAGCAGTTCTTC | CATSDPYNEQFF
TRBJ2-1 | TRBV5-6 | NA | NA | TGTGCCAGCAGCTTGGGGCCCGTAACCAACAATGAGCAGTTCTTC | CASSLGPVTNNEQFF
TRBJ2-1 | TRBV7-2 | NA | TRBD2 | TGTGCCAGCAGCCTAAGACTAGCGCCTCCGCAGTTCTTC | CASSLRLAPPQFF
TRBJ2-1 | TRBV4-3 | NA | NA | TGCGCCAGCAGCCAAGCTGGCGGGACCTACAATGAGCAGTTCTTC | CASSQAGGTYNEQFF
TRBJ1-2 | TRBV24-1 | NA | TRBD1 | TGTGCCACCAGTGGTACAGGACAGGTTTATGGCTACACCTTC | CATSGTGQVYGYTF
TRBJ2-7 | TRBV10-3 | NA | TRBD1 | TGTGCCATCAGTGAGTTTGGAACGGGGGACAGGGGGAGACTTTACGAGCAGTACTTC | CAISEFGTGDRGRLYEQYF
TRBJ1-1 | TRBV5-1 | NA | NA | TGCGCCAGCAGCTGGGACCTTGGGGGGACTGAAGCTTTCTTT | CASSWDLGGTEAFF
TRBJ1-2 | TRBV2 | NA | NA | TGTGCCAGCAGTATCGACAGGCGGGCAGCCGCCTATGGCTACACCTTC | CASSIDRRAAAYGYTF
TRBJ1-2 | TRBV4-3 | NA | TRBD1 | TGCGCCAGCAGCCAAGAAGAGGGGGCGCATGGCTACACCTTC | CASSQEEGAHGYTF
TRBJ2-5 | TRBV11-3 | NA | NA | TGTGCCAGCAGCTCTGCGACAGGCGGGAGCCAAGAGACCCAGTACTTC | CASSSATGGSQETQYF
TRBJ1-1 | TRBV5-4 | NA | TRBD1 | TGTGCCAGCAGCCCGGGACAGGGGAACACTGAAGCTTTCTTT | CASSPGQGNTEAFF